The 2 T cell receptor beta chains below come from one sample, sequenced in a study of graft-versus-host responses after intestinal transplantation. This table comes from immunoSEQ multiplex PCR, and its TCRdb copy is limited to in-frame clones, with some not included. The sample includes about 120,000 clones, about 93% of them seen just once. Their antigens remain unidentified. Material: unstimulated CD4+ T cells sorted from spleen or lymph node cells, obtained before intestinal transplant. The source is a human donor who received an intestinal transplant.

The V call is TRBV6-5, the J call TRBJ1-1; D is uncertain. The CDR3 consists of 15 residues. Germline CDR1 is MNHEY and CDR2 is SVGAGI. The V end was cut by 0 bases, the J end by 0 bases, with 8 bases between. The CDR3 nucleotides are TGTGCCAGCAGTTACTCAAGAAACATGAACACTGAAGCTTTCTTT. Translating gives CASSYSRNMNTEAFF.

The rearrangement joins TRBV18 to TRBJ2-6; 8 bases fit TRBD1. CDR1 is KGHSH and CDR2 is LQKENI in the germline V gene. The J segment lost 2 bases and the V segment lost 1 base, leaving 4 bases of the junction unmatched. The length of the CDR3 is 17 residues. DNA for the CDR3: TGTGCCAGCTCACCACGGACAGGGACCCCTGGGGCCAACGTCCTGACTTTC. It codes for CASSPRTGTPGANVLTF. Using reference TRBV18 and TRBJ2-6 for the parts outside the CDR3, the full variable domain is NAGVMQNPRHLVRRRGQEARLRCSPMKGHSHVYWYRQLPEEGLKFMVYLQKENIIDESGMPKERFSAEFPKEGPSILRIQQVVRGDSAAYFCASSPRTGTPGANVLTFGAGSRLTVL.